The entry below gives a single TCR beta chain sequence along with its context. This sample was taken from a study of blood T cell repertoires in COVID-19. Study details: The United States, Italy and Spain were the sources of the acute and convalescent COVID-19 samples. T cells, B-cell-depleted T cells, or PBMCs supplied cDNA or gDNA.

In the original workflow: The assay estimated nucleated cells by amplifying reference gene primers. Some clones are missing from TCRdb's copy, which holds only in-frame ones; the method was immunoSEQ multiplex PCR. Clonal size and the V and J genes are those of that table, whereas D and trimming came from the DNA. The table shows over 95,000 clones, with about 89% occurring only once. V lost 4 bases, J lost 0 bases, and 9 bases lay in between. The CDR3 extends over 13 amino acids. Germline-derived CDR1 and CDR2 are SQVTM and ANQGSEA. This sequence originates from a human donor with acute or convalescent COVID-19. The donor label of this sample is uncertain. Sequencing was done on a sample of peripheral blood. The V gene is TRBV29-1, the J gene TRBJ1-1; no definite D call. The CDR3 DNA reads as TGCAGCGTTGTCAGGCAGTTGAACACTGAAGCTTTCTTT. This sequence encodes CSVVRQLNTEAFF.